This passage covers 16 T cell receptor beta chains from one sample sequenced in a study of CD8 T cells in ankylosing spondylitis. Using its own MiXCR run on the 5' RACE reads, TCRdb lists one record per CDR3 protein. The sample gives 200,000 to 300,000 distinct CDR3 sequences, more than 9% of which show up once; approximately 2.5% is in the top ten. Source material: blood, either unsorted or a sorted T cell fraction (not recorded which). Receptor source: a male donor with ankylosing spondylitis or in good health (not recorded which).

This clonotype has just a few counts. The V call is TRBV7-8, the J call TRBJ2-6; 8 positions match TRBD1. V lost 2 bases and J lost 0; bases outside the gene matches: 12. Germline-derived CDR1 and CDR2 are SGHVS and FQNEAQ. This CDR3 has 20 amino acids. The DNA for the CDR3 is TGTGCCAGCAGCTTAATGAGTTTGGGACAGGTGAACTCTGGGGCCAACGTCCTGACTTTC. Its translation: CASSLMSLGQVNSGANVLTF. Full variable domain (missing parts from reference TRBV7-8 and TRBJ2-6): GAGVSQSPRYKVAKRGQDVALRCDPISGHVSLFWYQQALGQGPEFLTYFQNEAQLDKSGLPSDRFFAERPEGSVSTLKIQRTQQEDSAVYLCASSLMSLGQVNSGANVLTFGAGSRLTVL.

This clonotype came up many times. V usage is TRBV5-6 and J usage is TRBJ2-5; a possible D gene is TRBD2 (5 bases). The CDR3 runs 15 residues. Germline V lookup: CDR1 SGHDT, CDR2 YYEEEE. Deletions cut 3 bases from V and 5 bases from J, with 17 bases between. CDR3 loop: CASSSPGISHETQYF. CDR3 bases: TGTGCCAGCAGCTCACCGGGAATTAGCCATGAGACCCAGTACTTC.

The V and J genes are TRBV30 and TRBJ2-1, with 7 nucleotides matching TRBD1. The CDR3 has 19 residues. Germline V gene sequence: CDR1 GTSNPN, CDR2 SVGIG (reference sequence). V gave up 1 base and J gave up 4 bases; unmatched junction bases: 19. The CDR3 region is CAWSGGQSGRDSSYNEQFF. The DNA of the CDR3 is TGTGCCTGGAGTGGGGGACAGTCGGGGAGAGACTCTTCGTACAATGAGCAGTTCTTC.

This clonotype was counted a few times. CDR3 sequence reads: CASSESGLANEQFF. In DNA form, the CDR3 reads TGCGCCAGCAGTGAGTCGGGACTAGCCAATGAGCAGTTCTTC. V is TRBV10-1 and J is TRBJ2-1; 9 bases match TRBD2. V shed 0 bases and J 6 bases; nucleotides not matched to a gene: 0. Germline values: CDR1 WNHNN, CDR2 SYGVQD (reference sequence). CDR3 length: 14 amino acids.

The V gene is TRBV15, the J gene TRBJ2-2, with D perhaps given as TRBD1 or TRBD2 (7 bases each). Germline V gives CDR1 LNHNV, CDR2 YYDKDF (reference sequence). Trimming left V 5 bases short and J 11 bases short, with 27 bases between. The CDR3 is 17 residues long. In DNA form, the CDR3 reads TGTGCCACCAGCCTACGAACTACAGGGGACTACCGGTTTGAGCTGTTTTTT. The encoded protein is CATSLRTTGDYRFELFF.

In its sample, this clonotype was seen many times. An end of the junction does not agree with germline; a read error may underlie this. V usage is TRBV10-3 and J usage is TRBJ2-7; 14 bases line up with TRBD2. Germline loops: CDR1 ENHRY, CDR2 SYGVKD. The length of the CDR3 is 17 residues. CDR3 protein: CASSESRLAGGPYEQYF. DNA of the CDR3: TGTGCCAGCAGTGAGTCGCGACTAGCGGGAGGGCCCTACGAGCAGTACTTC.

This clonotype was counted between two and nine times. The chain recombines TRBV12-3 or TRBV12-4 with TRBJ1-3, with 8 positions matching TRBD1. The CDR3 has 12 residues. The V segment lost 6 bases and the J segment 11 bases; nucleotides outside the gene matches: 6. The CDR3 region has the DNA TGTGCCAGCAGGGCCCAGGGGGCCCCCATATATTTT. Its protein product is CASRAQGAPIYF.

This clonotype came up many times. The chain combines TRBV7-2 with TRBJ1-6, with TRBD1 as a possible D gene (6 bases). Germline CDR1 SGHTA, CDR2 FQGNSA. The CDR3 extends over 14 amino acids. The ends were cut back, 1 base at V and 9 bases at J, with 10 bases in the middle. The CDR3 is CASSLGTVPSPLHF. CDR3 DNA: TGTGCCAGCAGCTTAGGGACAGTCCCTTCACCCCTCCACTTT.

There are many counts of this clonotype. The gene calls are TRBV7-2 and TRBJ1-4; D perhaps matches TRBD1 (5 bases). This CDR3 has 15 amino acids. Trimming stripped 5 bases from V and 7 bases from J, with 17 bases between. The V gene's germline CDR1 is SGHTA and CDR2 FQGNSA. CDR3 nucleotides: TGTGCCAGCAGCCCCCGAGGTGACAGCAGTGAAAAACTGTTTTTT. Its translation is CASSPRGDSSEKLFF.

There are a few counts of this clonotype. V and J are TRBV29-1 and TRBJ2-3; D gene ambiguous. CDR3 size: 13 residues. The germline V gene encodes CDR1 SQVTM and CDR2 ANQGSEA. V was clipped by 6 bases and J by 4 bases, with 14 bases between them. The chain's CDR3 is CSVCPGEADTQYF. Written as DNA, the CDR3 is TGCAGCGTCTGCCCAGGCGAGGCAGATACGCAGTATTTT.

This clonotype was detected many times. This chain joins TRBV11-2 and TRBJ2-1, with D possibly being TRBD1 or TRBD2 (5 bases each). Germline CDR1 is SGHAT and CDR2 is FQNNGV. The length of the CDR3 is 16 residues. Trimming removed 1 base from V and 6 bases from J, with 16 bases in between. The CDR3 region is CASSLAELGEANEQFF. CDR3 bases: TGTGCCAGCAGCTTAGCCGAACTGGGGGAAGCCAATGAGCAGTTCTTC.

The chain carries TRBV6-1 and TRBJ1-4, with D hard to call. Germline V gene lookup returns CDR1 MNHNS and CDR2 SASEGT. The CDR3 contains 13 residues. Trimming took off 7 bases at V and 7 bases at J, with 13 bases between the two ends. The CDR3 region is CASKAPGGEKLFF. The CDR3 DNA reads TGTGCCAGCAAAGCCCCGGGCGGTGAAAAACTGTTTTTT.

This clonotype was found a few times. J is TRBJ1-1 and V is TRBV5-1; D perhaps matches TRBD1 (6 bases). Germline V CDR1 and CDR2: SGHRS, YFSETQ. The CDR3 is made up of 15 amino acids. V was clipped by 4 bases and J by 3 bases, with 16 bases between them. The CDR3 bases are TGCGCCAGCAGCCCCAGCGGCAGGGGAGACACTGAAGCTTTCTTT. Amino acid sequence: CASSPSGRGDTEAFF.

The J gene is TRBJ2-7, the V gene TRBV7-2; 9 bases are a match to TRBD2. Losses at the gene ends were 1 base for V and 2 bases for J; bases not matched to a gene: 3. CDR1 SGHTA and CDR2 FQGNSA come from the germline V gene. The CDR3 has 15 residues. This chain's CDR3 is CASSLGTSVAYEQYF. The DNA for the CDR3 is TGTGCCAGCAGCTTAGGGACTAGCGTCGCCTACGAGCAGTACTTC.

The table lists this clonotype with many counts. The rearrangement links TRBV5-1 to TRBJ2-7; no clear D. Germline V gene sequence: CDR1 SGHRS, CDR2 YFSETQ. The V gene lost 1 base and the J gene lost 3 bases, with 8 bases spanning the gap. The CDR3 contains 13 residues. CDR3 sequence reads: CASSLNAFYEQYF. The CDR3 region has the DNA TGCGCCAGCAGCTTGAATGCGTTCTACGAGCAGTACTTC.

The sample holds many counts of this clonotype. The rearrangement uses TRBV29-1 and TRBJ2-1; 7 positions match TRBD1. Unmatched junction bases numbered 9, after V lost 4 bases and J lost 0 bases. The CDR3 is 16 amino acids. Germline CDR1 and CDR2: SQVTM and ANQGSEA. In DNA, the CDR3 is TGCAGCGTTGTAGGGGGCGTCGGTTACTCCTACAATGAGCAGTTCTTC. Encoded protein: CSVVGGVGYSYNEQFF.